The TCR beta chain under discussion was sequenced for a study of Tregs in tolerant kidney transplant recipients. Produced via immunoSEQ multiplex PCR; TCRdb's table is partial and in-frame only. Found here are roughly 15,000 clones; the top ten clones hold approximately 30%. Study-level results: Some patients' samples used different primers over time, so nucleotide sequences weren't comparable. Few patients were studied, so findings need validation in larger groups.

The nonmyeloablative bone marrow transplants came from related graft donors, with transient mixed chimerism. Unstimulated regulatory T cells (CD4+CD25+CD127-), CD4+CD25- non-regulatory cells, CD4 and CD8 cells were FACS-sorted from thawed PBMCs. The CDR3 is 14 residues long. Trimming pared 4 bases from V and 2 bases from J, leaving 10 bases between. CDR1 and CDR2 from the germline V gene are LNHDA and SQIVND (reference sequence). Remarks on this clone: Its cognate antigen is unknown. The CDR3 is cut off 3 residues early in the read; its end comes from the germline J gene.

This chain connects TRBV19 to TRBJ2-3, with D perhaps matching TRBD1 (5 bases). This clonotype was obtained from a human patient who received a combined kidney and bone marrow transplant. Some of these T cells may belong to the graft donor. Sequencing used CD8+ T cells from blood (PBMCs), obtained 6 months after the transplant. CDR3 DNA, as far as it was read: TGTGCCAGTAGTAAAAGGGGTGACACAGATACG. Translated, it gives CASSKRGDTDT. The whole CDR3 sequence reads CASSKRGDTDTQYF.